The following is a T cell receptor (beta chain) sequence with its context. The sample originates from a study of beta chain features in type 1 diabetes. The V end lost 0 bases, the J end lost 4 bases, and 15 bases lay between the germline ends. Germline values: CDR1 LNHNV, CDR2 YYDKDF (reference sequence). The CDR3 has 17 residues. Reverse transcribing all isolated RNA meant expressed TCRB transcripts were sequenced. Libraries were prepared by immunoSEQ multiplex PCR; TCRdb keeps only in-frame clonotypes and omits some of them. The table has under 300,000 clones, 27% seen once. Over 95% purity was reached by all sorted populations.

The V call is TRBV15, the J call TRBJ2-2, with D hard to call. Sequenced material: central memory CD4+ T cells from blood. The source is a man aged 25-40 years in good health. CDR3 amino acids: CATSRDPGIQPTGELFF. Here the CDR3 DNA reads TGTGCCACCAGCAGAGATCCAGGCATACAACCCACCGGGGAGCTGTTTTTT.